The clone carrying this T cell receptor beta chain appeared a few times. The sample belongs to a study of shared clonotypes between healthy human individuals. This CDR3 spans 17 amino acids. Losses at the gene ends were 4 bases for V and 0 bases for J; bases not matched to a gene: 8. Germline assignment: CDR1 MDHEN and CDR2 SYDVKM. The authors' processing: With immunoSEQ giving junction-only sequences and no quality scores, filtering differed. TCRdb keeps only in-frame clones here, not all; method: immunoSEQ multiplex PCR. That table gives V, J and clone size, and the DNA gave D and trimming. Altogether around 500,000 clones are present, about 79% being singletons, with the ten largest covering under 15%. Nashville, Tennessee was home to all donors, each a Caucasian adult.

The material sequenced was PBMCs. The rearrangement uses TRBV28 and TRBJ1-5; 8 nucleotides match TRBD1. This TCR was sampled from a woman in her thirties or forties in good health. Some clones in this sample may be carry-over from other donors' samples. The chain's CDR3 is CASSSNGQGYSNQPQHF. CDR3 nucleotide sequence: TGTGCCAGCAGTTCCAACGGACAGGGATATAGCAATCAGCCCCAGCATTTT.